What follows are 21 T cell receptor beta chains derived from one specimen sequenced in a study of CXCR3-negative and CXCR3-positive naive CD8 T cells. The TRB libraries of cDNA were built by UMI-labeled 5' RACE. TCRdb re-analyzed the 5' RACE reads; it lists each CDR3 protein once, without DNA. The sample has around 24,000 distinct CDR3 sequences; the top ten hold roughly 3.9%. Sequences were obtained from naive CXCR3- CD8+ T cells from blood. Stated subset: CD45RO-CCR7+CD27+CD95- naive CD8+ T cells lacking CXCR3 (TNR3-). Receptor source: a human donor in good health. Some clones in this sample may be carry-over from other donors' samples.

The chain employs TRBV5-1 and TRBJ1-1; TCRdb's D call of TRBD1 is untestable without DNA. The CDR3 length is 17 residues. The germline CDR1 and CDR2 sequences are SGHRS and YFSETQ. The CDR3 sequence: CASSLALAPGLGTEAFF.

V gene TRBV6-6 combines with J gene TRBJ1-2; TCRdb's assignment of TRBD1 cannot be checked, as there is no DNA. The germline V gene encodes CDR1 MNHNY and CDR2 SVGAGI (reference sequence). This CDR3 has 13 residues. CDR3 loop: CASSSGTEKGYTF.

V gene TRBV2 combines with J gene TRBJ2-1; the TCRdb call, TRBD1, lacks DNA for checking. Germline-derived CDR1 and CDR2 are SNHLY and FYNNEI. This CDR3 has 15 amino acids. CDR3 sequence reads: CASSEGLGPSNEQFF.

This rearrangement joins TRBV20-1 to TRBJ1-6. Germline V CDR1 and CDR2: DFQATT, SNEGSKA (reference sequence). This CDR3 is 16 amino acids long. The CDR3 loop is CSATSGGVVGNSPLHF.

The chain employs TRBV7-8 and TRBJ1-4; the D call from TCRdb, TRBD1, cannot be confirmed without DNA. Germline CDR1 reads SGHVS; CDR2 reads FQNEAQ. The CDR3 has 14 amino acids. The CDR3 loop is CASSSYRVGEKLFF.

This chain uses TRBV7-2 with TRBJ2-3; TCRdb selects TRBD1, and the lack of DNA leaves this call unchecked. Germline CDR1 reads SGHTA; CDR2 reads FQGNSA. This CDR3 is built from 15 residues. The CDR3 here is CASRKRGDSTDTQYF.

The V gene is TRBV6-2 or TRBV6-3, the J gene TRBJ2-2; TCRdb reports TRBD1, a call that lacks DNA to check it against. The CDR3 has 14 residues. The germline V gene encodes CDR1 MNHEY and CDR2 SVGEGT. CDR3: CASSYNRDTGELFF.

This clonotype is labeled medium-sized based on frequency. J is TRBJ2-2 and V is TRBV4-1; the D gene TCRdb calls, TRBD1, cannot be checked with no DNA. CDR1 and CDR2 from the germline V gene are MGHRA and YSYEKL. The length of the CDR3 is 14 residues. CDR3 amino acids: CASSQRGYTGELFF.

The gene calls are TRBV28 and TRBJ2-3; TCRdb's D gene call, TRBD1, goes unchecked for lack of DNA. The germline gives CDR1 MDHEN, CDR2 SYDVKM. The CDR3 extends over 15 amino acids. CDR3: CASSADRESTDTQYF.

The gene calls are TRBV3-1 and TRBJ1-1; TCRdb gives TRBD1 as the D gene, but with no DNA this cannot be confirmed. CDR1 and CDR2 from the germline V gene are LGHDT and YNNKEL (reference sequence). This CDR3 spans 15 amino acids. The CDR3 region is CASSQDSTTEPGAFF.

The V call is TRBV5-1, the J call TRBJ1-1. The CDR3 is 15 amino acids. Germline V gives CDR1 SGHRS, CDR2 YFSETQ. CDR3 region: CASSSPGLQNTEAFF. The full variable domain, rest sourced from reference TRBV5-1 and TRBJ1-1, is KAGVTQTPRYLIKTRGQQVTLSCSPISGHRSVSWYQQTPGQGLQFLFEYFSETQRNKGNFPGRFSGRQFSNSRSEMNVSTLELGDSALYLCASSSPGLQNTEAFFGQGTRLTVV.

This CDR3 reads CSATPDYAYNEQFF. The rearrangement links TRBV20-1 to TRBJ2-1; TCRdb outputs TRBD2, but without DNA this stays unchecked. The CDR3 sequence is 14 residues long. Germline V lookup: CDR1 DFQATT, CDR2 SNEGSKA (reference sequence).

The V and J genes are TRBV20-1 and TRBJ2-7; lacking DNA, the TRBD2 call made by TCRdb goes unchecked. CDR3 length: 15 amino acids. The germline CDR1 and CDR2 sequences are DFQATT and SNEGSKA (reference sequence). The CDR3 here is CSARRLAGTTYEQYF.

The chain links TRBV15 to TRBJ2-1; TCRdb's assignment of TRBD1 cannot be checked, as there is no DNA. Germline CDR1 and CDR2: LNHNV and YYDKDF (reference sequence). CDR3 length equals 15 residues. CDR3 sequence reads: CATSRGQGATNEQFF.

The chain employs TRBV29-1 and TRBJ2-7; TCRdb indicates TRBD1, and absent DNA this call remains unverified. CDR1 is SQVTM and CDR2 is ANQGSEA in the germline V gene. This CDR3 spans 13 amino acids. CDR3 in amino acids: CSVEQGQPLEQYF.

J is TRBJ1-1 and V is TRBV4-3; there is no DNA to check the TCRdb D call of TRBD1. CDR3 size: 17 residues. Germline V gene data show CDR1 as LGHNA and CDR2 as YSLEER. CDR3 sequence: CASSQEGPGVMNTEAFF.

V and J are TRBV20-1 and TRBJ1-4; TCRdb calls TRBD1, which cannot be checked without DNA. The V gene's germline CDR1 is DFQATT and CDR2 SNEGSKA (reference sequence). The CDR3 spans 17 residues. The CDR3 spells CSATRQETKPTNEKLFF.

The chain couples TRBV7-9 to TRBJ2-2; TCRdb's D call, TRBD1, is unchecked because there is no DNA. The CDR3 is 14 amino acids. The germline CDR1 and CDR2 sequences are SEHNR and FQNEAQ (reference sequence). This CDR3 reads CASSPAPGTGELFF.

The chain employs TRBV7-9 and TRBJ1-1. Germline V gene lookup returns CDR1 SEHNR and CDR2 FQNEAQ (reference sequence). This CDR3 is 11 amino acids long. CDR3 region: CASSLDREPFF.

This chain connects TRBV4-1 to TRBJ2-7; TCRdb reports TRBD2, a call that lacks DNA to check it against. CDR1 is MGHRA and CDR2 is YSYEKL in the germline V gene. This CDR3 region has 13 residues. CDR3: CASSSRTSYEQYF.

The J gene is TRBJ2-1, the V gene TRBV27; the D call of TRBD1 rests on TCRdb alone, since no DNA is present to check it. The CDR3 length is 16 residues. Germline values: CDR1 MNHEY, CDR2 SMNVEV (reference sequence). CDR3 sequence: CASSFSWGSSYNEQFF.